These 23 T cell receptor beta chains came from one sample sequenced in a study of blood T cell repertoires in COVID-19. The method was immunoSEQ multiplex PCR; TCRdb's version includes in-frame clones alone and lacks a portion of them. The repertoire holds about 260,000 clones, with 84% as singletons. Sequences were obtained from peripheral blood. The receptor source for this set is a woman in her 40s who had recovered from COVID-19.

This clone was seen a single time. The J gene is TRBJ2-1, the V gene TRBV29-1; TRBD2 matches 8 bases. CDR1 and CDR2 (germline): SQVTM, ANQGSEA. J lost 7 bases, V lost 4 bases, and 15 bases had no gene match. CDR3 size: 16 residues. The CDR3 bases are TGCAGCGTTGTAGAGTCGCGGGGGGCCCACCTGAATGAGCAGTTCTTC. Its protein product is CSVVESRGAHLNEQFF.

J is TRBJ1-5 and V is TRBV6-5, with 10 nucleotides matching TRBD1. With 5 bases clipped from V and 6 bases from J, the junction kept 7 bases outside the gene matches. The CDR3 length is 15 residues. Germline V CDR1 and CDR2: MNHEY, SVGAGI. The CDR3 coding sequence is TGTGCCAGCAGTATTGACAGGGGGCAGGGTCAGCCCCAGCATTTT. It encodes CASSIDRGQGQPQHF.

On this clone: The same CDR3 is also encoded by other DNA sequences in this sample. This chain uses TRBV2 with TRBJ1-1; D is possibly TRBD1 (5 bases). Trimming left V 5 bases short and J 1 base short, with 8 bases between. The CDR3 has 13 amino acids. The V gene's germline CDR1 is SNHLY and CDR2 FYNNEI. The CDR3 region has the DNA TGTGCCAGCAGTTTCGGGGGGAACACTGAAGCTTTCTTT. Translating gives CASSFGGNTEAFF.

The V and J genes are TRBV7-2 and TRBJ2-4, with D possibly matching TRBD1 (5 bases). Germline CDR1 is SGHTA and CDR2 is FQGNSA. V shed 1 base and J shed 7 bases, with 17 bases lying between them. The CDR3 has 16 amino acids. CDR3 DNA: TGTGCCAGCAGCTTAGGACCAATCAGGGCAGGGAACATTCAGTACTTC. Protein product: CASSLGPIRAGNIQYF.

This clone was detected only once. The chain couples TRBV5-6 to TRBJ2-5, with D maybe TRBD2 (5 bases). Trimming stripped 5 bases from V and 5 bases from J, with 13 bases between. The germline V gene encodes CDR1 SGHDT and CDR2 YYEEEE. The CDR3 is made up of 13 amino acids. The CDR3 sequence: CASSPLSGETQYF. CDR3 in DNA: TGTGCCAGCAGTCCTTTATCGGGGGAGACCCAGTACTTC.

The chain uses TRBV24-1 and TRBJ2-5, with 7 bases lining up with TRBD1. CDR1 and CDR2 from the germline V gene are KGHDR and SFDVKD. The CDR3 runs to 17 residues. V lost 1 base to trimming and J lost 2 bases; unmatched junction nucleotides: 9. The CDR3 region is CATSDFSGGNTQETQYF. The DNA for the CDR3 is TGTGCCACCAGTGATTTTTCAGGGGGAAATACTCAAGAGACCCAGTACTTC.

This sequence joins TRBV30 and TRBJ2-2; TRBD2 matches at 16 bases. The CDR3 sequence is 15 residues long. Germline-derived CDR1 and CDR2 are GTSNPN and SVGIG (reference sequence). V was clipped by 8 bases and J by 5 bases; unmatched bases: 5. Written as DNA, the CDR3 is TGTGCCGGGACTAGCGGGGGGGCCCGGACCGGGGAGCTGTTTTTT. Its translation: CAGTSGGARTGELFF.

This chain uses TRBV11-3 with TRBJ1-5; TRBD1 matches 9 bases. The V segment lost 5 bases and the J segment 3 bases; nucleotides outside the gene matches: 11. The V gene's germline CDR1 is SGHNT and CDR2 YENEEA. The length of the CDR3 is 17 residues. CDR3 region: CASSNLTGGSFNQPQHF. Here the CDR3 DNA reads TGTGCCAGCAGCAACCTAACAGGGGGCAGCTTCAATCAGCCCCAGCATTTT.

The chain links TRBV11-2 to TRBJ2-2, with 7 bases that match TRBD1. The germline V gene has CDR1 SGHAT and CDR2 FQNNGV. V lost 8 bases to trimming and J lost 6 bases; unmatched junction nucleotides: 0. This CDR3 spans 11 amino acids. CDR3 amino acids: CASQGAGELFF. The CDR3 DNA sequence: TGTGCCAGCCAGGGGGCCGGGGAGCTGTTTTTT.

The V call is TRBV2, the J call TRBJ2-1; 12 bases are shared with TRBD2. J lost 2 bases, V lost 3 bases, and 5 bases had no gene match. This CDR3 spans 17 amino acids. From germline, CDR1 is SNHLY and CDR2 FYNNEI. The CDR3 coding sequence is TGTGCCAGCAGTGATCCCGGACTAGCGGGGACCTACAATGAGCAGTTCTTC. This sequence encodes CASSDPGLAGTYNEQFF.

This clone has just one count. The chain couples TRBV5-1 to TRBJ1-1, with D perhaps TRBD1 (5 bases). The ends were cut back, 0 bases at V and 3 bases at J, with 9 bases in the middle. The CDR3 contains 14 residues. From germline, CDR1 is SGHRS and CDR2 YFSETQ. CDR3 sequence (DNA): TGCGCCAGCAGCTTGGAGGGGTGGGACACTGAAGCTTTCTTT. Protein sequence: CASSLEGWDTEAFF.

This chain joins TRBV2 and TRBJ2-7; possible D gene TRBD1, 6 bases. The CDR3 is made up of 16 amino acids. Germline CDR1 SNHLY, CDR2 FYNNEI. Trimming shortened V by 4 bases and J by 2 bases, and 18 bases separated the two germline ends. CDR3 nucleotide sequence: TGTGCCAGCAGTGTCCCCGTCCTGACAGGAACCTACGAGCAGTACTTC. It translates to CASSVPVLTGTYEQYF.

The rearrangement links TRBV15 to TRBJ2-5; TRBD1 is a possible D gene (5 bases). This CDR3 spans 16 amino acids. Germline loops: CDR1 LNHNV, CDR2 YYDKDF (reference sequence). Trimming removed 1 base from V and 5 bases from J, with 17 bases in between. The CDR3 protein is CATSRVKGRGLETQYF. The DNA of the CDR3 is TGTGCCACCAGCAGAGTTAAGGGAAGGGGCCTCGAGACCCAGTACTTC.

The chain recombines TRBV11-1 with TRBJ2-1, with 7 bases aligning to TRBD1. This CDR3 contains 15 residues. CDR1 is SGHAT, CDR2 FQDESV, per germline (reference sequence). V gave up 2 bases and J gave up 8 bases; unmatched junction bases: 9. The CDR3 DNA reads TGTGCCAGCAGCTTACTTATCCAAGGGGGCGATGAGCAGTTCTTC. This translates into CASSLLIQGGDEQFF.

The V gene is TRBV29-1, the J gene TRBJ2-7, with TRBD2 identical over 13 bases. CDR1 is SQVTM and CDR2 is ANQGSEA in the germline V gene. This CDR3 comprises 15 residues. V trimming: 5 bases; J trimming: 6 bases; junction bases outside the gene matches: 10. The CDR3 DNA follows: TGCAGCGTTAAGGTGACAACTAGCGGGGGGGGCGAGCAGTACTTC. Its translation: CSVKVTTSGGGEQYF.

This clone has just one count. The V gene is TRBV2, the J gene TRBJ2-5; TRBD1 aligns across 7 bases. Trimming removed 7 bases from V and 2 bases from J; junction bases left unmatched: 10. Germline V gene data show CDR1 as SNHLY and CDR2 as FYNNEI. The CDR3 sequence is 15 residues long. DNA for the CDR3: TGTGCCAGCACTCGTAGGACAGGATCTCAAGAGACCCAGTACTTC. Translation: CASTRRTGSQETQYF.

The genes are TRBV19 and TRBJ2-4, with D maybe TRBD2 (6 bases). From germline, CDR1 is LNHDA and CDR2 SQIVND (reference sequence). Trimming shortened V by 5 bases and J by 8 bases, and 16 bases separated the two germline ends. The CDR3 has 14 residues. CDR3 sequence (DNA): TGTGCCAGTAGTTTCCTGGACTATAATGACATTCAGTACTTC. Encoded protein: CASSFLDYNDIQYF.

The chain uses TRBV6-2 or TRBV6-3 and TRBJ2-1, with D unclear. The ends were cut back, 6 bases at V and 4 bases at J, with 4 bases in the middle. The V gene's germline CDR1 is MNHEY and CDR2 SVGEGT. The CDR3 extends over 11 amino acids. The CDR3 sequence is CASSTYNEQFF. In DNA form, the CDR3 reads TGTGCCAGCAGCACATACAATGAGCAGTTCTTC.

The gene calls are TRBV7-9 and TRBJ1-1; no clear D. The CDR3 covers 16 residues. V lost 6 bases, J lost 1 base, and 18 bases lay in between. The germline V gene has CDR1 SEHNR and CDR2 FQNEAQ (reference sequence). The CDR3 DNA sequence: TGTGCCAGCAGACCACCCCCTCGGGATGGGAACACTGAAGCTTTCTTT. Protein product: CASRPPPRDGNTEAFF. The variable domain in full, completed from reference TRBV7-9 and TRBJ1-1, reads DTGVSQNPRHKITKRGQNVTFRCDPISEHNRLYWYRQTLGQGPEFLTYFQNEAQLEKSRLLSDRFSAERPKGSFSTLEIQRTEQGDSAMYLCASRPPPRDGNTEAFFGQGTRLTVV.

The rearrangement joins TRBV19 to TRBJ2-3, with 10 bases aligning to TRBD2. Losses at the gene ends were 5 bases for V and 5 bases for J; bases not matched to a gene: 7. From germline, CDR1 is LNHDA and CDR2 SQIVND (reference sequence). This CDR3 has 15 residues. The CDR3 DNA sequence: TGTGCCAGTAGTGTCTTAGCGGGGGGCCAAGATACGCAGTATTTT. Its translation: CASSVLAGGQDTQYF.

This clone has a single count. CDR3 sequence (DNA): TGTGCCAGCAGTGGAGACAGGGACTCTGGGGCCAACGTCCTGACTTTC. Amino acid sequence: CASSGDRDSGANVLTF. The J gene is TRBJ2-6, the V gene TRBV2; 7 nucleotides align to TRBD1. Germline V gene lookup returns CDR1 SNHLY and CDR2 FYNNEI. After removal of 4 bases from V and 0 bases from J, the junction contained 3 bases not matched to a gene. The CDR3 length is 16 residues.

J is TRBJ2-5 and V is TRBV2; perhaps TRBD1 as D (8 bases). The ends were cut back, 8 bases at V and 5 bases at J, with 21 bases in the middle. The CDR3 covers 15 residues. Germline assignment: CDR1 SNHLY and CDR2 FYNNEI. The CDR3 bases are TGTGCCAGCGGGGACTACAGGGGGGGTCGGGAGACCCAGTACTTC. It is translated as CASGDYRGGRETQYF.

This clone was counted a few times. This sample also contains other DNA sequences that code for the same CDR3. The chain combines TRBV3-1 (or the pseudogene TRBV3-2) with TRBJ1-5; D gene unclear. There are 12 residues in the CDR3. With 3 bases removed from V and 5 bases from J, the gap between germline ends came to 5 bases. Germline CDR1 and CDR2: LGHDT and YNNKEL (reference sequence). The CDR3 nucleotides read TGTGCCAGCAGCCAGGGAGATCAGCCCCAGCATTTT. Its protein product is CASSQGDQPQHF.